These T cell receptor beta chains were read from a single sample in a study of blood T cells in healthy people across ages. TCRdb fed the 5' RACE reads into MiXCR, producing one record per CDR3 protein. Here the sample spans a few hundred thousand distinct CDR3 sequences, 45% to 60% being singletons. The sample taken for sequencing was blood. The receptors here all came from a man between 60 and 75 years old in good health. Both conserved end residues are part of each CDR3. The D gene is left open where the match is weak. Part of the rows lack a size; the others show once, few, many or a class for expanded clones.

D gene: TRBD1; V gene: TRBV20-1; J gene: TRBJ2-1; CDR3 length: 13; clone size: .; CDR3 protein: CSARGTGYHEQFF; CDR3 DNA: TGCAGTGCTAGGGGGACAGGGTACCATGAGCAGTTCTTC
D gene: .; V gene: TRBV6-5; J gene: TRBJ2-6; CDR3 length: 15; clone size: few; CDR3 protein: CASSKHSSGANVLTF; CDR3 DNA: TGTGCCAGCAGTAAACATAGCTCTGGGGCCAACGTCCTGACTTTC
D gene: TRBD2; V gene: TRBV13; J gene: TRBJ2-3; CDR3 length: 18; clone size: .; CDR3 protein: CASSLRRSKWEGRDTQYF; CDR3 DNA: TGTGCCAGCAGCTTACGGCGCTCAAAATGGGAGGGCCGAGATACGCAGTATTTT
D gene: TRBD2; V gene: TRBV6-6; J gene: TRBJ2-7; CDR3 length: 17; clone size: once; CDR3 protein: CASSYSPRASGSLEQYF; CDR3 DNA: TGTGCCAGCAGTTACTCGCCCAGGGCTAGCGGGAGCCTCGAGCAGTACTTC
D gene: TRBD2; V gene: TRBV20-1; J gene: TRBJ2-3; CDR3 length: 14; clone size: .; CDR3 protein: CSADSGRAGDTQYF; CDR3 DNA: TGCAGTGCTGATAGCGGGAGGGCCGGAGATACGCAGTATTTT
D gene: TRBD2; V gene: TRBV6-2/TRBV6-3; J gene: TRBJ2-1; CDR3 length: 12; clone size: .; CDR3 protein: CASAGTSRLQFF; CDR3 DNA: TGTGCCAGCGCCGGGACTAGCAGGTTGCAGTTCTTC
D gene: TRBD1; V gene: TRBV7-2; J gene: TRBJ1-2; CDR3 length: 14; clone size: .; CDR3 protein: CASSLAMTGNGYTF; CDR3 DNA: TGTGCCAGCAGCTTAGCGATGACAGGGAATGGCTACACCTTC
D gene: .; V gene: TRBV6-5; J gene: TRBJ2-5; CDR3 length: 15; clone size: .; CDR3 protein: CSSSYPSRGGETQYF; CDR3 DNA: TGTTCCAGCAGTTACCCTAGTCGAGGAGGGGAGACCCAGTACTTC
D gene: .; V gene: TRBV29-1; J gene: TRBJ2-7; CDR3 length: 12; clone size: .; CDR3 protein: CSVAASSYEQYF; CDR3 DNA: TGCAGCGTTGCGGCGAGCTCCTACGAGCAGTACTTC
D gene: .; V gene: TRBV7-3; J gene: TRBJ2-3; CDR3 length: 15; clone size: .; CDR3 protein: CASSPGDLNGDTQYF; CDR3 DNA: TGTGCCAGCAGCCCAGGGGACCTAAACGGAGATACGCAGTATTTT
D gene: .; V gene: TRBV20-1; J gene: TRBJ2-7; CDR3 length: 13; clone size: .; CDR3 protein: CSAPAVPSYEQYF; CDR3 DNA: TGCAGTGCCCCAGCGGTCCCCTCCTACGAGCAGTACTTC
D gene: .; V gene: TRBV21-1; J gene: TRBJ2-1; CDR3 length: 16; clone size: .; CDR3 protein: CASSKVGGSGYNEQFF; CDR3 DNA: TGTGCCAGCAGCAAAGTGGGAGGGAGTGGTTACAATGAGCAGTTCTTC
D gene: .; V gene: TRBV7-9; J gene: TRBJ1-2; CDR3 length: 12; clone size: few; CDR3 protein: CASSLDSGGYTF; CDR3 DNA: TGTGCCAGCAGCTTAGATTCCGGGGGCTACACCTTC
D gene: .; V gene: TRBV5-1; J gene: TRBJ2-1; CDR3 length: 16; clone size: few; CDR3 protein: CASSLSRTGSYNEQFF; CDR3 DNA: TGCGCCAGCAGCTTGTCCCGAACAGGATCCTACAATGAGCAGTTCTTC
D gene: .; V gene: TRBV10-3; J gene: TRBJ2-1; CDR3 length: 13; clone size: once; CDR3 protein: CAISELADNEQFF; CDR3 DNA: TGTGCCATCAGTGAATTAGCTGACAATGAGCAGTTCTTC
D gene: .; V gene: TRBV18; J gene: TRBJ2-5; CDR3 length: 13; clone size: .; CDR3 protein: CASSPSLASTQYF; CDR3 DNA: TGTGCCAGCTCACCGAGTCTAGCTTCGACCCAGTACTTC
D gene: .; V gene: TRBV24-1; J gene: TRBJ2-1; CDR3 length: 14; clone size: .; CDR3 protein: CATSAGGGYNEQFF; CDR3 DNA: TGTGCCACCAGTGCGGGGGGCGGCTACAATGAGCAGTTCTTC
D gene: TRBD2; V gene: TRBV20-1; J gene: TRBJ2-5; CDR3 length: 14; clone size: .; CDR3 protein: CSAPPLAGFEKQYF; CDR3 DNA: TGCAGTGCCCCTCCACTAGCGGGTTTTGAGAAGCAGTACTTC
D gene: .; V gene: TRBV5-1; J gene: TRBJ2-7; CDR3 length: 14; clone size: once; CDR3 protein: CASSFDLSSYEQYF; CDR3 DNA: TGCGCCAGCAGCTTTGATTTAAGCTCCTACGAGCAGTACTTC
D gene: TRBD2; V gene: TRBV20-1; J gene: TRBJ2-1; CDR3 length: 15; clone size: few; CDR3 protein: CSAADWAGVPNEQFF; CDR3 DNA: TGCAGTGCTGCGGATTGGGCGGGGGTCCCCAATGAGCAGTTCTTC
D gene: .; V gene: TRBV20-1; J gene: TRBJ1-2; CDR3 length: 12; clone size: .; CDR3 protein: CSASQAGYGYTF; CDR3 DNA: TGCAGTGCTAGCCAGGCGGGCTATGGCTACACCTTC
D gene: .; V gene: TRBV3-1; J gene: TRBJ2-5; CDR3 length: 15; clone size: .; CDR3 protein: CASSHTGGGQETQYF; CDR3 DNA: TGTGCCAGCAGCCATACAGGGGGGGGCCAAGAGACCCAGTACTTC